Shown below are 25 T cell receptor beta chains from a single sample sequenced in a study of identical twins. TCRdb redid the calling of the 5' RACE reads with MiXCR, one entry per CDR3 protein. The table records 250,000 to 350,000 distinct CDR3 sequences, about 8.1% of them present only once. These sequences were also reported in another study, on yellow fever vaccine responses in identical twins.

Sequencing was carried out using memory (CD45RO+) T cells sorted from blood. Source of these receptors: a woman aged 18 to 35 in good health.

This CDR3 is CASSEEGRLGETQYF. CDR3 nucleotide sequence: TGTGCCAGCAGTGAAGAAGGCAGGTTGGGAGAGACCCAGTACTTC. The chain carries TRBV6-1 and TRBJ2-5; no firm D call. The CDR3 consists of 15 residues. Germline V gene lookup returns CDR1 MNHNS and CDR2 SASEGT. The germline V and J ends were trimmed by 1 base and 4 bases, with 13 bases remaining between them.

This clonotype was counted many times. The chain couples TRBV6-4 to TRBJ2-2; 8 nucleotides align to TRBD2. CDR3 length: 15 amino acids. In germline, CDR1 is MRHNA, CDR2 SNTAGT. V dropped 7 bases and J dropped 5; count of bases not matched to a gene: 9. In nucleotides, the CDR3 is TGTGCCAGCATGGCCCTAGCGGGTGATACCGGGGAGCTGTTTTTT. As protein: CASMALAGDTGELFF.

The sample holds many counts of this clonotype. This chain uses TRBV15 with TRBJ1-1; 8 bases agree with TRBD1. The V gene's germline CDR1 is LNHNV and CDR2 YYDKDF (reference sequence). With 3 bases clipped from V and 0 bases from J, the junction kept 9 bases outside the gene matches. The CDR3 loop spans 17 amino acids. The CDR3 loop reads CATSRDGGQGVNTEAFF. CDR3 in DNA: TGTGCCACCAGCAGGGATGGCGGACAGGGCGTGAACACTGAAGCTTTCTTT.

This clonotype was seen a few times. The chain joins TRBV6-5 to TRBJ2-4; D perhaps matches TRBD1 (6 bases). This CDR3 region has 14 residues. CDR1 and CDR2 from the germline V gene are MNHEY and SVGAGI. V lost 4 bases, J lost 2 bases, and 9 bases lay in between. CDR3 DNA sequence: TGTGCCAGCAGTTCCCGGGACACCAAAAACATTCAGTACTTC. As protein: CASSSRDTKNIQYF.

This clonotype was observed a few times. CDR3 in amino acids: CASSPQGGQGLSQPQHF. As DNA, the CDR3 is TGTGCCAGCAGTCCCCAGGGGGGACAGGGTTTGAGCCAGCCCCAGCATTTT. The chain is built from TRBV28 and TRBJ1-5, with TRBD1 identical over 9 bases. V was pared by 5 bases and J by 7 bases, with 15 bases of the junction left unmatched. CDR1 MDHEN and CDR2 SYDVKM come from the germline V gene. CDR3 length equals 17 residues. The full variable domain, in which reference TRBV28 and TRBJ1-5 provide the parts outside the CDR3, is DVKVTQSSRYLVKRTGEKVFLECVQDMDHENMFWYRQDPGLGLRLIYFSYDVKMKEKGDIPEGYSVSREKKERFSLILESASTNQTSMYLCASSPQGGQGLSQPQHFGDGTRLSIL.

V is TRBV24-1 and J is TRBJ2-5; 9 positions match TRBD1. Trimming cost V 0 bases and J 1 base; bases outside gene matches: 2. This CDR3 contains 16 residues. Germline CDR1 is KGHDR and CDR2 is SFDVKD. CDR3 nucleotide sequence: TGTGCCACCAGTGATTTGGGGACAGGGATCCAAGAGACCCAGTACTTC. Protein: CATSDLGTGIQETQYF.

There are a few counts of this clonotype. The genes are TRBV20-1 and TRBJ1-6; D ambiguous. Germline V gene sequence: CDR1 DFQATT, CDR2 SNEGSKA (reference sequence). This CDR3 comprises 15 residues. Deletions cut 6 bases from V and 6 bases from J, with 18 bases between. The CDR3 sequence: CSASVVGTFNSPLHF. Written as DNA, the CDR3 is TGCAGTGCCAGCGTCGTCGGCACATTTAATTCACCCCTCCACTTT.

This clonotype appeared many times. The genes are TRBV20-1 and TRBJ2-1, with 14 bases lining up with TRBD2. The CDR3 spans 17 residues. Losses at the gene ends were 4 bases for V and 7 bases for J; bases not matched to a gene: 12. CDR1 is DFQATT and CDR2 is SNEGSKA in the germline V gene (reference sequence). CDR3: CSATSGTSGRFSNEQFF. The CDR3 bases are TGCAGTGCTACCTCCGGGACTAGCGGGAGATTCTCGAATGAGCAGTTCTTC.

The rearrangement joins TRBV3-1 to TRBJ1-1, with D possibly TRBD1 on 5 matching bases. CDR3 length: 14 residues. CDR1 LGHDT and CDR2 YNNKEL come from the germline V gene (reference sequence). V lost 1 base and J 4 bases, leaving 10 bases between the germline ends. CDR3 loop: CASSQALTGTEAFF. The CDR3 coding sequence is TGTGCCAGCAGCCAAGCACTAACAGGCACTGAAGCTTTCTTT.

The chain recombines TRBV15 with TRBJ1-4; possibly TRBD1 for D (5 bases). This CDR3 has 12 amino acids. Germline CDR1 is LNHNV and CDR2 is YYDKDF (reference sequence). The V end was cut by 8 bases, the J end by 7 bases, with 11 bases between. Here the CDR3 DNA reads TGTGCCACCGCGGGGGAGGGTGAAAAACTGTTTTTT. Its protein product is CATAGEGEKLFF.

This clonotype was seen at least ten times. The rearrangement links TRBV6-1 to TRBJ2-6; D gene ambiguous. Germline CDR1 and CDR2: MNHNS and SASEGT. V was pared by 8 bases and J by 0 bases, with 11 bases between. This CDR3 contains 15 residues. The CDR3 reads CASSDGNSGANVLTF. The CDR3 coding sequence is TGTGCCAGCTCGGACGGAAACTCTGGGGCCAACGTCCTGACTTTC.

This clonotype has at least ten counts. This chain connects TRBV14 to TRBJ2-7; 12 bases are a match to TRBD2. Trimming at V came to 7 bases and at J to 5 bases, leaving 3 bases not matched to a gene. The CDR3 length is 13 residues. CDR1 SGHDN and CDR2 FVKESK come from the germline V gene. The CDR3 loop is CASKGTSGHEQYF. Here the CDR3 DNA reads TGTGCCAGCAAAGGGACTAGCGGGCACGAGCAGTACTTC.

This clonotype was detected only a few times. The chain employs TRBV5-1 and TRBJ2-1, with D maybe TRBD1 (6 bases). Germline CDR1 reads SGHRS; CDR2 reads YFSETQ. With 0 bases removed from V and 5 bases from J, the gap between germline ends came to 12 bases. The CDR3 runs to 15 residues. The CDR3 is CASSLEGDTNNEQFF. The CDR3 DNA is TGCGCCAGCAGCTTGGAAGGGGACACGAACAATGAGCAGTTCTTC.

This clonotype was seen many times. The V and J genes are TRBV5-1 and TRBJ2-1, with 9 bases matching TRBD2. Germline CDR1 is SGHRS and CDR2 is YFSETQ. The CDR3 runs 15 residues. After removal of 1 base from V and 7 bases from J, the junction contained 6 bases not matched to a gene. CDR3 loop: CASSLSSGMWNEQFF. The CDR3 nucleotides read TGCGCCAGCAGCTTGTCTAGCGGGATGTGGAATGAGCAGTTCTTC.

The gene calls are TRBV7-2 and TRBJ1-1; the D gene is possibly TRBD1 (6 bases). Germline loops: CDR1 SGHTA, CDR2 FQGNSA. Trimming left V 5 bases short and J 10 bases short, with 14 bases between. This CDR3 is built from 12 residues. This CDR3 reads CASSTGSQRAFF. The DNA of the CDR3 is TGTGCCAGCAGCACAGGGAGTCAGAGAGCTTTCTTT.

The V call is TRBV15, the J call TRBJ2-5; no firm D call. V gave up 0 bases and J gave up 2 bases, with 10 bases separating them. The V gene's germline CDR1 is LNHNV and CDR2 YYDKDF (reference sequence). The CDR3 sequence is 15 residues long. CDR3 nucleotides: TGTGCCACCAGCAGAGATAACCTACCTCAAGAGACCCAGTACTTC. It encodes CATSRDNLPQETQYF.

This clonotype has a single count. The gene calls are TRBV23-1 and TRBJ2-1; maybe TRBD1 (5 bases). TRBV23-1 qualifies as an ORF whose function is uncertain. The ends were cut back, 2 bases at V and 9 bases at J, with 14 bases in the middle. This CDR3 has 14 residues. The CDR3, as DNA: TGCGCCAGCAGTCAAACCCAGGGTGATGGTGAGCAGTTCTTC. It specifies CASSQTQGDGEQFF.

The rearrangement links TRBV6-1 to TRBJ1-5; TRBD1 is a possible D gene (5 bases). Trimming left V 2 bases short and J 12 bases short, with 14 bases between. The CDR3 contains 13 residues. The germline V gene has CDR1 MNHNS and CDR2 SASEGT. The CDR3 here is CASSEWALQDQHF. CDR3 nucleotide sequence: TGTGCCAGCAGTGAATGGGCCCTACAGGACCAGCATTTT.

This clonotype appeared many times. The chain has TRBV25-1 and TRBJ2-1; no clear D. Germline V gene lookup returns CDR1 MGHDK and CDR2 SYGVNS. Trimming pared 2 bases from V and 5 bases from J, leaving 7 bases between. The CDR3 runs 13 residues. The CDR3 here is CASSEHGDNEQFF. CDR3 bases: TGTGCCAGCAGTGAACATGGGGACAATGAGCAGTTCTTC.

The chain couples TRBV21-1 to TRBJ2-1; the table assigns TRBD1, which was not confirmed against the DNA. TRBV21-1 is a pseudogene. The CDR3 has 14 residues. CDR3 region: CASSRPRGHNEQFF. In DNA form, the CDR3 reads TGTGCCAGCAGCAGACCAAGGGGTCACAATGAGCAGTTCTTC.

The chain links TRBV9 to TRBJ1-1, with D possibly TRBD1 on 6 matching bases. Germline loops: CDR1 SGDLS, CDR2 YYNGEE. This CDR3 region has 15 residues. Trimming pared 0 bases from V and 0 bases from J, leaving 9 bases between. CDR3 sequence reads: CASSVEDSMNTEAFF. The CDR3 DNA sequence: TGTGCCAGCAGCGTAGAGGACAGCATGAACACTGAAGCTTTCTTT.

This clonotype has a count of ten or more. The rearrangement uses TRBV3-1 and TRBJ1-1; D call uncertain. The CDR3 spans 13 residues. The germline CDR1 and CDR2 sequences are LGHDT and YNNKEL (reference sequence). The V and J ends lost 1 base and 4 bases respectively, with 7 bases between them. Written as DNA, the CDR3 is TGTGCCAGCAGCCAAGGACGGCTCACTGAAGCTTTCTTT. Its protein product is CASSQGRLTEAFF.

This clonotype has a handful of counts. The CDR3, as DNA: TGTGCCAGCAGCCAAGACCTCTTGGGGGTCCAGTACTTC. This gives the protein CASSQDLLGVQYF. The V gene is TRBV3-1, the J gene TRBJ2-5; D possibly uses TRBD1 or TRBD2 (5 bases each). From germline, CDR1 is LGHDT and CDR2 YNNKEL (reference sequence). Trimming removed 0 bases at V and 10 bases at J, with 12 bases between. This CDR3 has 13 amino acids.

A few counts support this clonotype. The chain is built from TRBV5-1 and TRBJ2-3, with 16 nucleotides matching TRBD2. The CDR3 is 17 residues long. Germline V CDR1 and CDR2: SGHRS, YFSETQ. J lost 3 bases, V lost 4 bases, and 5 bases had no gene match. CDR3 sequence (DNA): TGCGCCAGCAGCAAAGGGACTAGCGGGAGGGGGACAGATACGCAGTATTTT. Its translation: CASSKGTSGRGTDTQYF.

This clonotype occurred many times. The DNA of the CDR3 is TGTGCCAGCAGCTTAGAACAGGGACCCTACGAGCAGTACTTC. Its translation: CASSLEQGPYEQYF. The chain has TRBV7-8 and TRBJ2-7; perhaps TRBD1 as D (6 bases). From germline, CDR1 is SGHVS and CDR2 FQNEAQ. V lost 1 base to trimming and J lost 2 bases, with 9 bases between them. This CDR3 comprises 14 residues.